This record looks at one T cell receptor (beta chain) sequence and its context. This sample was included in a study of T cell changes during pregnancy in multiple sclerosis. Sequencing used immunoSEQ multiplex PCR; TCRdb keeps in-frame clones, though not all of them. The profile covers around 77,000 clones, with approximately 92% appearing a single time and over 1% taken by the ten largest. Germline loops: CDR1 SGHDT, CDR2 YYEEEE. CDR3 size: 14 residues. V lost 4 bases and J lost 4, with 14 bases in between. The chain recombines TRBV5-6 with TRBJ1-2; D gene ambiguous. The TCR was taken from a female donor with multiple sclerosis, enrolled in a pregnancy study. The material sequenced was peripheral blood, taken in the third trimester of pregnancy. Here the CDR3 DNA reads TGTGCCAGCAGCGCCGCGGGTAACAGCTATGGCTACACCTTC. This sequence encodes CASSAAGNSYGYTF. Variable domain in full (rest from reference TRBV5-6 and TRBJ1-2): DAGVTQSPTHLIKTRGQQVTLRCSPKSGHDTVSWYQQALGQGPQFIFQYYEEEERQRGNFPDRFSGHQFPNYSSELNVNALLLGDSALYLCASSAAGNSYGYTFGSGTRLTVV.